The rows below give T cell receptor beta chains drawn from one sample of a study of STAT3 mutations in large granular lymphocyte leukemia. Generated by immunoSEQ multiplex PCR, the TCRdb table keeps only in-frame clones and is missing some. The sample contains approximately 8,200 clones, roughly nine tenths of which appear only once. Sequenced: peripheral blood mononuclear cells. These receptors were taken from a man older than 75 with T-cell large granular lymphocyte leukemia. Some clones in this sample may be carry-over from other donors' samples. Each CDR3 is given with its conserved first and last residue. Fields, in order: CDR3 DNA, CDR3 protein, V gene, D gene, J gene, clone size. D genes are given only for firm matches. Only some rows state a clone size, as once, few, many or a class for expanded clones.

CDR3nt: TGTGCCAGCAGCCCGCGCAAATTCGAGACAGGGCCGGCCGAAGCTTTCTTT; CDR3aa: CASSPRKFETGPAEAFF; v_gene: TRBV7-2; d_gene: TRBD1; j_gene: TRBJ1-1; abundance: -
CDR3nt: TGTGCCACCAGCAGAGGGGGGACAGCAGGCGCCTCTGGAAACACCATATATTTT; CDR3aa: CATSRGGTAGASGNTIYF; v_gene: TRBV15; d_gene: TRBD1; j_gene: TRBJ1-3; abundance: -
CDR3nt: TGTGCCAGCAGCTTGGTCGGTACGCAGTATTTT; CDR3aa: CASSLVGTQYF; v_gene: TRBV5-6; d_gene: -; j_gene: TRBJ2-3; abundance: -
CDR3nt: TGCGCCAGCAGCCCCCGGACAGGGGGCGCGGATGGCTACACCTTC; CDR3aa: CASSPRTGGADGYTF; v_gene: TRBV5-1; d_gene: TRBD1; j_gene: TRBJ1-2; abundance: once
CDR3nt: TGTGCCAGCAGTGACGGACAGGGGTCACCCCTCCACTTT; CDR3aa: CASSDGQGSPLHF; v_gene: TRBV6-5; d_gene: TRBD1; j_gene: TRBJ1-6; abundance: few
CDR3nt: TGTGCCAGCAGCCCCCGGGACCAAGACGCGTTCTATGGCTACACCTTC; CDR3aa: CASSPRDQDAFYGYTF; v_gene: TRBV4-2; d_gene: -; j_gene: TRBJ1-2; abundance: -
CDR3nt: TGTGCCAGCAGTACTAGGACTAGCGGGGAAACAGATACGCAGTATTTT; CDR3aa: CASSTRTSGETDTQYF; v_gene: TRBV27; d_gene: TRBD2; j_gene: TRBJ2-3; abundance: -
CDR3nt: TGTGCCAGCAGCCCCCCCAGGGCCCGCAATCAGCCCCAGCATTTT; CDR3aa: CASSPPRARNQPQHF; v_gene: TRBV28; d_gene: -; j_gene: TRBJ1-5; abundance: once
CDR3nt: TGTGCCAGCAGCTTGCCAACCTACGAGCAGTACTTC; CDR3aa: CASSLPTYEQYF; v_gene: TRBV5-4; d_gene: -; j_gene: TRBJ2-7; abundance: -
CDR3nt: TGTGCCAGCAGTGTAGACAGTTCCGGCGACTATGGCTACACCTTC; CDR3aa: CASSVDSSGDYGYTF; v_gene: TRBV6-1; d_gene: -; j_gene: TRBJ1-2; abundance: -
CDR3nt: TGCAGCGTTGGGGATGCGGACGTCCTGACTTTC; CDR3aa: CSVGDADVLTF; v_gene: TRBV29-1; d_gene: -; j_gene: TRBJ2-6; abundance: once